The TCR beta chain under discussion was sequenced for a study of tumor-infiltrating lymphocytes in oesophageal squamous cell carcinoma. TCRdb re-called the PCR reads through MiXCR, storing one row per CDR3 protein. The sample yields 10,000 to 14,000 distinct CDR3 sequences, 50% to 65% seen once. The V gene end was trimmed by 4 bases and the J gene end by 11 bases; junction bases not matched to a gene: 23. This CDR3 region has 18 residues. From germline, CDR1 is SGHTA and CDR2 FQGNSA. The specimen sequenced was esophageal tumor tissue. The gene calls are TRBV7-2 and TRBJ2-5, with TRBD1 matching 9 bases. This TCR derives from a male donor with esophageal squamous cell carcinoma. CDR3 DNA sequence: TGTGCCAGCAGCTCACGACTCCCCGGGACAGGGACATACAATGAGCAGTACTTC. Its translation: CASSSRLPGTGTYNEQYF.